One sample yielded the 2 T cell receptor beta chains listed below, sequenced in a study of T cell clonotyping in hematopoietic cell transplantation. Data came from immunoSEQ multiplex PCR; TCRdb stores just in-frame clones and leaves some out. The data contain 6,500 or so clones, 95% to 97% of them singletons. Time point given: recipient sample about 28 days before transplant, after cytoreduction. Sample: peripheral blood mononuclear cells, taken before stem cell transplant. These receptors were obtained from a man aged 65-85 years with acute myeloid leukemia. Some clones in this sample may be carry-over from other donors' samples.

J is TRBJ2-2 and V is TRBV19, with TRBD1 identical over 7 bases. The germline gives CDR1 LNHDA, CDR2 SQIVND (reference sequence). The CDR3 extends over 16 amino acids. J was trimmed by 0 bases and V by 3 bases; bases with no gene match: 4. Here the CDR3 reads CASSIRQGANTGELFF. Here the CDR3 DNA reads TGTGCCAGTAGTATTCGGCAGGGGGCGAACACCGGGGAGCTGTTTTTT.

The V gene is TRBV5-1, the J gene TRBJ2-3; TRBD1 is a possible D gene (6 bases). The V end was cut by 1 base, the J end by 6 bases, with 15 bases between. This CDR3 is built from 15 residues. The germline V gene encodes CDR1 SGHRS and CDR2 YFSETQ. As DNA, the CDR3 is TGCGCCAGCAGCTTGTCGGACAGACCCCGGGATACGCAGTATTTT. Translated: CASSLSDRPRDTQYF.